This passage covers 9 T cell receptor beta chains from one sample sequenced in a study of Graves' ophthalmopathy and Graves' hyperthyroidism (dated by TCRdb to the late 2010s). The data were produced on an Illumina HiSeq 2000. For repertoire sequencing, the TCR beta CDR3 regions were amplified from RNA transcripts. A first-round RT-PCR used HTBI primers with the Qiagen OneStep RT-PCR kit, followed by a second-round multiplex PCR, size selection and purification. Using fastp trimming at Q25 and MiXCR clonotype assembly, TCRdb reanalyzed the public sequencing data and kept in-frame beta chains. Entries are consolidated by CDR3 protein sequence, retaining the most common genes and DNA. Recorded for this sample are more than 300,000 distinct CDR3 sequences; approximately 18% of them occurred a single time. 2% to 3% of the sample lies in the top ten. The specimen was peripheral blood. These receptors were collected from an adult woman with stable Graves' hyperthyroidism.

To note about this clonotype: A much larger clone is a single base away; this may be a read error. The chain joins TRBV19 to TRBJ2-4; 10 bases fit TRBD1. Germline values: CDR1 LNHDA, CDR2 SQIVND (reference sequence). V shed 6 bases, J shed 11 bases, and the junction held 19 bases outside the gene matches. The CDR3 consists of 17 residues. The CDR3 DNA sequence: TGTGCCAGTAGCCTTAATCGAGGACAGGGGGAGTTGAACGTTCAGTACTTC. The encoded protein is CASSLNRGQGELNVQYF.

This clonotype was found many times. The V and J genes are TRBV11-1 and TRBJ2-4; possible D gene TRBD2, 6 bases. Germline V gene data show CDR1 as SGHAT and CDR2 as FQDESV (reference sequence). Trimming took 4 bases from V and 7 from J, leaving 11 bases between them. The CDR3 is made up of 13 amino acids. CDR3 residues: CASSSGRGNIQYF. CDR3 coding DNA: TGTGCCAGCAGCTCCGGGAGAGGCAACATTCAGTACTTC.

This clonotype was recorded many times. This chain connects TRBV6-2 or TRBV6-3 to TRBJ1-2, with TRBD1 identical over 12 bases. CDR3 size: 18 residues. J lost 6 bases, V lost 4 bases, and 15 bases had no gene match. Germline-derived CDR1 and CDR2 are MNHEY and SVGEGT. The CDR3 DNA reads as TGTGCCAGCAGTTTACGCTCGGGACAGGGGGCGGGCGGGGATGGCTACACCTTC. The encoded protein is CASSLRSGQGAGGDGYTF.

This clonotype was detected once. This chain links TRBV6-1 with TRBJ2-7, with TRBD2 identical over 14 bases. The CDR3 loop spans 16 amino acids. Germline values: CDR1 MNHNS, CDR2 SASEGT. With V trimmed by 3 bases and J by 4 bases, 5 bases remained unmatched. CDR3 sequence reads: CASSEMGLAGAYEQYF. The CDR3 DNA sequence: TGTGCCAGCAGTGAGATGGGACTAGCGGGGGCGTACGAGCAGTACTTC.

This clonotype was seen just once. This chain connects TRBV12-5 to TRBJ1-1; D uncertain. This CDR3 has 12 amino acids. Germline CDR1 and CDR2: LGHNT and FRNRAP. The V end was cut by 0 bases, the J end by 9 bases, with 8 bases between. The CDR3 DNA follows: TGTGCTAGTGGTTTGGTACAGACTAAAGCTTTCTTT. Protein: CASGLVQTKAFF.

This clonotype showed up many times. The chain has TRBV10-1 and TRBJ2-7; 7 bases line up with TRBD1. Trimming cost V 0 bases and J 7 bases; bases outside gene matches: 6. CDR1 and CDR2 (germline): WNHNN, SYGVQD (reference sequence). There are 14 residues in the CDR3. CDR3 residues: CASSESDRAWEQYF. CDR3 nucleotide sequence: TGCGCCAGCAGTGAGTCTGACAGGGCTTGGGAGCAGTACTTC.

This clonotype was seen once. The gene calls are TRBV20-1 and TRBJ2-5; TRBD2 matches at 11 bases. From germline, CDR1 is DFQATT and CDR2 SNEGSKA (reference sequence). The V and J ends lost 4 bases and 4 bases, in that order; junction bases with no gene match: 8. CDR3 size: 15 residues. CDR3 bases: TGCAGTGCTACCTTACTAGCGGGAGAACCAGAGACCCAGTACTTC. It encodes CSATLLAGEPETQYF.

This clonotype appeared once. This rearrangement joins TRBV12-3 or TRBV12-4 to TRBJ2-5; 8 nucleotides line up with TRBD1. Trimming took 5 bases from V and 5 from J; bases not matched to a gene: 10. CDR3 length: 15 amino acids. As DNA, the CDR3 is TGTGCCAGCAGTCCCCAGGACAGGGTCCGGGAGACCCAGTACTTC. Residues: CASSPQDRVRETQYF.

The rearrangement links TRBV6-1 to TRBJ2-7; unclear D gene. Per germline, CDR1 MNHNS and CDR2 SASEGT. This CDR3 spans 13 amino acids. V was trimmed by 2 bases and J by 4 bases, leaving 9 bases between them. The CDR3, as DNA: TGTGCCAGCAGTGAACGGAACCGATACGAGCAGTACTTC. The encoded protein is CASSERNRYEQYF.